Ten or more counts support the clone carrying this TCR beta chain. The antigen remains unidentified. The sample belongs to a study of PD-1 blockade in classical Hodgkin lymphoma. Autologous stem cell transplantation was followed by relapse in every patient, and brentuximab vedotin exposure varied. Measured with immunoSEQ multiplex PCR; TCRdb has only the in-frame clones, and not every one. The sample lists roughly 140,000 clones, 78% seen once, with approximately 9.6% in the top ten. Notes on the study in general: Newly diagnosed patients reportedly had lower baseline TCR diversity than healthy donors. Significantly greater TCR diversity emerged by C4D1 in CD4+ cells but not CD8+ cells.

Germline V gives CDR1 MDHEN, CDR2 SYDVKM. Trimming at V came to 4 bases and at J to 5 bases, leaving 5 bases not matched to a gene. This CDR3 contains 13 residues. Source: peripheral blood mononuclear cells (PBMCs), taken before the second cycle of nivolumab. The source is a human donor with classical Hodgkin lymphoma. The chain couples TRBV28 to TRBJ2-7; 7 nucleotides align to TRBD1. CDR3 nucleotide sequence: TGTGCCAGCAGTTACGGGACAGCTGACGAGCAGTACTTC. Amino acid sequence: CASSYGTADEQYF.